This is a list of T cell receptor beta chains from one sample in a study of control samples from healthy donors and cancer patients. TCRdb's copy holds only in-frame clones and misses some; the assay was immunoSEQ multiplex PCR. The sample lists about 58,000 clones; about 93% were seen once. The specimen was blood. These receptors all come from a man aged 30 to 45 in good health. Both conserved end residues are part of each CDR3. The order of the fields is CDR3 protein, CDR3 DNA, J gene, V gene, D gene, clone size. The D gene is left open where the match is weak. Clone size is shown for a subset of rows, as once, few, many or a class of expanded clone.

CDR3: CASSRGGGTDTQYF; DNA: TGCGCCAGCAGCCGCGGGGGAGGCACAGATACGCAGTATTTT; J: TRBJ2-3; V: TRBV5-1; D: TRBD2; size: once
CDR3: CASSREQKLFF; DNA: TGTGCCAGCAGCCGCGAACAAAAACTGTTTTTT; J: TRBJ1-4; V: TRBV3-1/TRBV3-2; D: .; size: once
CDR3: CASSLWDGKNEQFF; DNA: TGTGCCAGCAGTTTGTGGGACGGAAAAAATGAGCAGTTCTTC; J: TRBJ2-1; V: TRBV28; D: .; size: .
CDR3: CSVLQGIYGYTF; DNA: TGCAGCGTTCTACAGGGAATCTATGGCTACACCTTC; J: TRBJ1-2; V: TRBV29-1; D: .; size: .
CDR3: CASSQDRYNEQFF; DNA: TGTGCCAGCAGCCAAGATCGGTACAATGAGCAGTTCTTC; J: TRBJ2-1; V: TRBV3-1/TRBV3-2; D: .; size: .
CDR3: CASSPLGEAKNIQYF; DNA: TGTGCCAGCAGTCCCCTAGGGGAGGCCAAAAACATTCAGTACTTC; J: TRBJ2-4; V: TRBV2; D: .; size: .
CDR3: CATRTGGAWGYTF; DNA: TGTGCCACAAGGACAGGGGGCGCCTGGGGCTACACCTTC; J: TRBJ1-2; V: TRBV19; D: TRBD1; size: .
CDR3: CASSATGPGGEQYF; DNA: TGTGCCAGCAGCGCCACCGGGCCAGGGGGAGAGCAGTACTTC; J: TRBJ2-7; V: TRBV7-9; D: TRBD1; size: .
CDR3: CATRAKGTYEQYF; DNA: TGTGCCACCAGAGCCAAGGGCACCTACGAGCAGTACTTC; J: TRBJ2-7; V: TRBV24-1; D: .; size: .
CDR3: CAISDPFTNTGELFF; DNA: TGTGCCATCAGTGATCCCTTCACGAACACCGGGGAGCTGTTTTTT; J: TRBJ2-2; V: TRBV10-3; D: .; size: .
CDR3: CASSPPGGAPEKLFF; DNA: TGTGCCAGCTCACCACCGGGAGGGGCCCCCGAAAAACTGTTTTTT; J: TRBJ1-4; V: TRBV18; D: .; size: once
CDR3: CASSTTGGSNEKLFF; DNA: TGTGCCAGCAGTACGACAGGGGGTAGTAATGAAAAACTGTTTTTT; J: TRBJ1-4; V: TRBV6-5; D: TRBD1; size: .
CDR3: CASSVGSGERTPLHF; DNA: TGTGCCAGCAGCGTAGGGTCAGGGGAGCGGACACCCCTCCACTTT; J: TRBJ1-6; V: TRBV9; D: .; size: .
CDR3: CASSPGQGPYEQYF; DNA: TGTGCCAGCAGCCCCGGACAGGGGCCCTACGAGCAGTACTTC; J: TRBJ2-7; V: TRBV28; D: TRBD1; size: .
CDR3: CSASISYEQYF; DNA: TGCAGTGCTAGCATTTCCTACGAGCAGTACTTC; J: TRBJ2-7; V: TRBV20-1; D: .; size: .
CDR3: CASSSAGTGDYNEQFF; DNA: TGTGCCAGCAGTTCTGCCGGGACAGGTGACTACAATGAGCAGTTCTTC; J: TRBJ2-1; V: TRBV27; D: TRBD1; size: .
CDR3: CATRGTGNEQYF; DNA: TGTGCCACCAGGGGGACAGGGAACGAGCAGTACTTC; J: TRBJ2-7; V: TRBV24-1; D: TRBD1; size: once
CDR3: CASSLNRVGEQFF; DNA: TGTGCCAGCAGCTTAAATAGAGTCGGTGAGCAGTTCTTC; J: TRBJ2-1; V: TRBV7-3; D: .; size: .
CDR3: CASSPRDRAYYGYTF; DNA: TGTGCCAGCTCACCACGGGACAGGGCTTACTATGGCTACACCTTC; J: TRBJ1-2; V: TRBV18; D: TRBD1; size: .
CDR3: CASNTGWHGNTIYF; DNA: TGTGCCAGTAACACAGGGTGGCATGGAAACACCATATATTTT; J: TRBJ1-3; V: TRBV19; D: .; size: .
CDR3: CASSHDRGAEAFF; DNA: TGTGCCAGCAGCCACGACAGGGGCGCTGAAGCTTTCTTT; J: TRBJ1-1; V: TRBV3-1/TRBV3-2; D: TRBD1; size: .
CDR3: CASSPGASSYEQYF; DNA: TGTGCCAGCAGCCCCGGGGCTAGCTCCTACGAGCAGTACTTC; J: TRBJ2-7; V: TRBV7-9; D: .; size: once
CDR3: CASSPSYQGYTF; DNA: TGTGCCAGCAGCCCGAGCTATCAAGGCTACACCTTC; J: TRBJ1-2; V: TRBV7-9; D: .; size: .
CDR3: CASSQESAVQETQYF; DNA: TGCGCCAGCAGCCAAGAATCCGCCGTCCAAGAGACCCAGTACTTC; J: TRBJ2-5; V: TRBV4-1; D: .; size: .
CDR3: CASSRGRSLVENIQYF; DNA: TGTGCCAGTAGTCGCGGCAGATCCCTCGTGGAAAACATTCAGTACTTC; J: TRBJ2-4; V: TRBV19; D: .; size: .
CDR3: CAWSAGLAGGPLDEQFF; DNA: TGTGCCTGGAGTGCCGGACTAGCGGGGGGGCCTTTGGATGAGCAGTTCTTC; J: TRBJ2-1; V: TRBV30; D: TRBD2; size: .
CDR3: CASSLPLAGYNEQFF; DNA: TGTGCCAGCAGCCTACCTCTGGCGGGATACAATGAGCAGTTCTTC; J: TRBJ2-1; V: TRBV7-8; D: .; size: .
CDR3: CASSESGQPSREQYF; DNA: TGTGCCAGCAGTGAAAGCGGACAGCCATCCCGCGAGCAGTACTTC; J: TRBJ2-7; V: TRBV6-1; D: .; size: .
CDR3: CATAIGGDEQYF; DNA: TGTGCCACCGCTATTGGTGGGGACGAGCAGTACTTC; J: TRBJ2-7; V: TRBV15; D: .; size: .
CDR3: CASSRQGLAYNEQFF; DNA: TGTGCCAGCAGCCGCCAGGGACTAGCCTACAATGAGCAGTTCTTC; J: TRBJ2-1; V: TRBV5-8; D: TRBD2; size: .
CDR3: CASSAGQLTTEAFF; DNA: TGTGCCAGCAGTGCGGGACAGCTGACCACTGAAGCTTTCTTT; J: TRBJ1-1; V: TRBV25-1; D: TRBD1; size: .
CDR3: CASSYLRNTGELFF; DNA: TGTGCCAGCAGTTATCTCAGAAACACCGGGGAGCTGTTTTTT; J: TRBJ2-2; V: TRBV6-5; D: .; size: .
CDR3: CASSPFRASTGELFF; DNA: TGTGCCAGCAGCCCCTTTCGGGCGTCGACCGGGGAGCTGTTTTTT; J: TRBJ2-2; V: TRBV9; D: .; size: once
CDR3: CASSYTGGSYNEQFF; DNA: TGTGCCAGCAGTTATACAGGGGGCTCCTACAATGAGCAGTTCTTC; J: TRBJ2-1; V: TRBV5-6; D: TRBD1; size: .
CDR3: CASSRGGSSYNEQFF; DNA: TGTGCCAGTAGTAGGGGCGGGAGCTCCTACAATGAGCAGTTCTTC; J: TRBJ2-1; V: TRBV19; D: TRBD2; size: .
CDR3: CASSQDYPAGYRTDTQYF; DNA: TGCGCCAGCAGCCAAGATTATCCAGCGGGTTATCGGACAGATACGCAGTATTTT; J: TRBJ2-3; V: TRBV4-3; D: .; size: .
CDR3: CDSSFGGGGRNTEAFF; DNA: TGTGACAGCAGCTTCGGGGGGGGCGGGAGGAACACTGAAGCTTTCTTT; J: TRBJ1-1; V: TRBV27; D: .; size: .
CDR3: CASSVAAGGPYEQYF; DNA: TGTGCCAGCAGCGTAGCGGCAGGGGGACCTTACGAGCAGTACTTC; J: TRBJ2-7; V: TRBV9; D: TRBD1; size: .
CDR3: CASSYTSGEQYF; DNA: TGTGCCAGCAGTTACACGTCAGGCGAGCAGTACTTC; J: TRBJ2-7; V: TRBV6-2/TRBV6-3; D: .; size: few
CDR3: CASSSDRVITEAFF; DNA: TGTGCCAGCAGCTCGGACAGGGTAATCACTGAAGCTTTCTTT; J: TRBJ1-1; V: TRBV7-3; D: TRBD1; size: .
CDR3: CASRLGQGADTQYF; DNA: TGTGCCAGCAGATTAGGACAGGGGGCAGATACGCAGTATTTT; J: TRBJ2-3; V: TRBV28; D: TRBD1; size: .
CDR3: CASRGQGTQPQHF; DNA: TGTGCCAGCAGAGGTCAGGGGACCCAGCCCCAGCATTTT; J: TRBJ1-5; V: TRBV6-4; D: .; size: once
CDR3: CASSLGDNEQFF; DNA: TGTGCCAGCAGTTTGGGGGACAATGAGCAGTTCTTC; J: TRBJ2-1; V: TRBV12-3/TRBV12-4; D: .; size: once
CDR3: CASSQRDTNYQPQHF; DNA: TGTGCCAGCAGCCAAAGGGACACGAACTATCAGCCCCAGCATTTT; J: TRBJ1-5; V: TRBV7-8; D: .; size: .
CDR3: CSASFTGRPSYNEQFF; DNA: TGCAGTGCTAGTTTTACAGGGAGACCCTCCTACAATGAGCAGTTCTTC; J: TRBJ2-1; V: TRBV20-1; D: .; size: once
CDR3: CASSFPSGRRSYEQYF; DNA: TGTGCCAGCAGTTTTCCTAGCGGGAGAAGGAGTTACGAGCAGTACTTC; J: TRBJ2-7; V: TRBV11-3; D: TRBD2; size: .
CDR3: CASSLIVSPVTDTQYF; DNA: TGTGCCAGCAGCTTGATAGTATCCCCGGTCACAGATACGCAGTATTTT; J: TRBJ2-3; V: TRBV5-8; D: .; size: .
CDR3: CATQTASSYNSPLHF; DNA: TGTGCCACCCAGACGGCGAGCTCCTATAATTCACCCCTCCACTTT; J: TRBJ1-6; V: TRBV19; D: .; size: .
CDR3: CATSRDWGAAQHF; DNA: TGTGCCACCAGCAGAGATTGGGGCGCGGCCCAGCATTTT; J: TRBJ1-5; V: TRBV15; D: .; size: .
CDR3: CASSQYGTGIVEQYF; DNA: TGTGCCAGCAGTCAGTACGGGACAGGGATAGTCGAGCAGTACTTC; J: TRBJ2-7; V: TRBV28; D: TRBD1; size: .
CDR3: CASSEGTGLESQYF; DNA: TGTGCCAGCAGTGAAGGGACAGGGTTGGAGTCCCAGTACTTC; J: TRBJ2-5; V: TRBV6-1; D: TRBD1; size: once
CDR3: CSVDRAANYGYTF; DNA: TGCAGCGTTGATCGGGCAGCTAACTATGGCTACACCTTC; J: TRBJ1-2; V: TRBV29-1; D: .; size: .
CDR3: CASNSYNEQFF; DNA: TGTGCCAGCAACTCCTACAATGAGCAGTTCTTC; J: TRBJ2-1; V: TRBV28; D: .; size: few
CDR3: CASSRLYRDLAKNIQYF; DNA: TGTGCCAGCAGTCGGCTATACAGGGATCTAGCCAAAAACATTCAGTACTTC; J: TRBJ2-4; V: TRBV6-6; D: .; size: .
CDR3: CASSGTVYGYTF; DNA: TGTGCCAGCAGTGGGACGGTCTATGGCTACACCTTC; J: TRBJ1-2; V: TRBV6-2/TRBV6-3; D: .; size: .
CDR3: CASSQGKDRVGNTIYF; DNA: TGCGCCAGCAGTCAAGGTAAGGACAGGGTTGGAAACACCATATATTTT; J: TRBJ1-3; V: TRBV23-1; D: TRBD1; size: once
CDR3: CATSRSQGLINQPQHF; DNA: TGTGCCACCAGCAGATCACAGGGGTTGATAAATCAGCCCCAGCATTTT; J: TRBJ1-5; V: TRBV15; D: TRBD1; size: .
CDR3: CASSPGQADGYTF; DNA: TGCGCCAGCAGCCCGGGACAGGCTGATGGCTACACCTTC; J: TRBJ1-2; V: TRBV4-3; D: TRBD1; size: .
CDR3: CASSLAVPGGVTNQETQYF; DNA: TGTGCCAGCAGCTTAGCCGTACCCGGAGGAGTGACGAACCAAGAGACCCAGTACTTC; J: TRBJ2-5; V: TRBV7-6; D: .; size: .